This record covers a single T cell receptor (beta chain). Its antigen remains unknown. A junction boundary mismatches the germline segment, possibly from a read error. Exclusion applied to patients with autoimmune disease history or systemic immunosuppression. The length of the CDR3 is 16 residues. CDR1 is SSHAT and CDR2 is FNYEAQ in the germline V gene (reference sequence). These data originate in a study of OX40 agonist ivuxolimab in advanced cancers. Study summary: In this trial design, patients received ivuxolimab intravenously at 0.01 to 10 mg/kg every 2 weeks.

Study-wide points: Blood T cells, both CD4+ and CD8+, expanded clonally by week 6 at 0.1 to 3.0 mg/kg.

The table came from immunoSEQ multiplex PCR; TCRdb's copy has only in-frame clones and leaves some out. This sample carries tens of thousands of clones, over 80% of them seen once, and the ten largest clones take around 3.9%. The clonotype comes from an adult with an advanced solid tumor such as melanoma, head and neck, liver or kidney cancer. Here the sequenced sample was CD4+ or CD8+ T cells sorted from blood, taken in a trial of the OX40 agonist ivuxolimab. This chain links TRBV7-7 with TRBJ1-5, with a possible D match to TRBD1 (6 bases). Here the CDR3 reads CASSPDRSPTNQPQHF. Written as DNA, the CDR3 is TGTGCTAGCAGCCCGGACAGAAGTCCCACAAATCAGCCCCAGCATTTT.